The entry below describes one TCR beta chain. What it recognizes is unknown. A 1 in 200,000 to 1 in 1 million T cell depth was the sequencing target. The repertoire was sequenced with immunoSEQ multiplex PCR; TCRdb's copy has only in-frame clones and lacks some. Seen here are about 84,000 clones, roughly 86% observed once, and the top ten hold under 6.5%. The source of the sample is a study of cytotoxic CD8 clonotypes in ibrutinib-treated CLL. General study points: Higher circulating CD8+ T-cell counts strongly accompanied higher baseline clonality, above age-matched healthy donors. There were differences in sampling times between sustained-remission and progressing patients. On treatment, the uncommon public clonotypes contracted or remained stable.

The sequencing here drew on PBMCs, taken before ibrutinib treatment. This sequence originates from a human donor with chronic lymphocytic leukemia.

Here the CDR3 reads CASSLPVGEQFF. The CDR3 nucleotides are TGTGCCAGCAGCTTGCCCGTTGGTGAGCAGTTCTTC. The rearrangement uses TRBV5-6 and TRBJ2-1, with D unresolved. Germline V CDR1 and CDR2: SGHDT, YYEEEE. CDR3 length equals 12 residues. Trimming cost V 1 base and J 9 bases, with 8 bases left between them.